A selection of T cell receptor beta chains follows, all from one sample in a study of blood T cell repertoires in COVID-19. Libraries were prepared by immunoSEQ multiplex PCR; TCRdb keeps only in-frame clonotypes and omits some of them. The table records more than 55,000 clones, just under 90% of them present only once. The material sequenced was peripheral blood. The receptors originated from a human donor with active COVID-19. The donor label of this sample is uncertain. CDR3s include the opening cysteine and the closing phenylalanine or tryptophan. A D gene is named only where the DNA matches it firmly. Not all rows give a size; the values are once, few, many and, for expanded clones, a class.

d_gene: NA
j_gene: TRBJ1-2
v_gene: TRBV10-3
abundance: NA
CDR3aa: CAISEGQGTLSF
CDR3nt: TGTGCCATCAGTGAAGGCCAGGGCACCCTATCCTTC

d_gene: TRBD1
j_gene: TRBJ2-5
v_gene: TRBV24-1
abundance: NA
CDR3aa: CATSDSGQGARETQYF
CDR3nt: TGTGCCACCAGTGATTCCGGACAGGGGGCGCGAGAGACCCAGTACTTC

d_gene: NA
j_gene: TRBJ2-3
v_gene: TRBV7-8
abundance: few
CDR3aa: CASSFKAGDRDTQYF
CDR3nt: TGTGCCAGCAGCTTTAAGGCGGGGGACAGGGATACGCAGTATTTT

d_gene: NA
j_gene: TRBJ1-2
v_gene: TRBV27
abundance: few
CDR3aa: CASSTNRLTENYGYTF
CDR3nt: TGTGCCAGCAGTACAAACAGGTTGACGGAAAACTATGGCTACACCTTC

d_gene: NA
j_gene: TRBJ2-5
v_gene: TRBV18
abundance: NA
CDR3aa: CASSRGSQETQYF
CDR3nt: TGTGCCAGCTCCCGCGGGTCCCAGGAGACCCAGTACTTC

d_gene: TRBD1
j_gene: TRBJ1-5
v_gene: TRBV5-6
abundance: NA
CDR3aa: CASSLGQGGQPQHF
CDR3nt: TGTGCCAGCAGCTTGGGACAGGGGGGACAGCCCCAGCATTTT

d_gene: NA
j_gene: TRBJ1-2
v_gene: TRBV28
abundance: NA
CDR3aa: CASSLDGRGDYGYTF
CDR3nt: TGTGCCAGCAGTTTAGACGGGAGAGGGGACTATGGCTACACCTTC

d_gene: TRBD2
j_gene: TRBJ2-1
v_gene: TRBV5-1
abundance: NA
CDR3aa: CASSLGPGTSGIKTYNEQFF
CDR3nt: TGCGCCAGCAGCTTGGGCCCCGGGACTAGCGGGATAAAGACCTACAATGAGCAGTTCTTC

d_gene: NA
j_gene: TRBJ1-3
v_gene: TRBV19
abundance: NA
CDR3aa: CASSMYGGSGNTIYF
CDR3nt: TGTGCCAGTAGTATGTACGGAGGATCTGGAAACACCATATATTTT

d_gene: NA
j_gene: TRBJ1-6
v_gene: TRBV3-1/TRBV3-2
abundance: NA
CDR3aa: CASSQSPYNSPLHF
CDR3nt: TGTGCCAGCAGCCAGAGTCCCTATAATTCACCCCTCCACTTT

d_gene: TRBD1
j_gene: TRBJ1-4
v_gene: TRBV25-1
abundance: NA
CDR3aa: CASKGQVEEKLFF
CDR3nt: TGTGCCAGCAAGGGACAGGTGGAGGAAAAACTGTTTTTT

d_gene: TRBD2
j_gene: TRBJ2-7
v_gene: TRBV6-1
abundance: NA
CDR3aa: CASSEARLAGGSYEQYF
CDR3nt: TGTGCCAGCAGTGAAGCCAGACTAGCGGGAGGTTCCTACGAGCAGTACTTC

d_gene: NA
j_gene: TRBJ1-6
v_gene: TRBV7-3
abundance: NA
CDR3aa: CASSLTARGGSPLHF
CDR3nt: TGTGCCAGCAGCTTAACGGCGCGGGGAGGTTCACCCCTCCACTTT

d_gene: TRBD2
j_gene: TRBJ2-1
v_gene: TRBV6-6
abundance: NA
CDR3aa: CASSGAGGPYNEQFF
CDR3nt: TGTGCCAGCAGTGGAGCGGGAGGGCCTTACAATGAGCAGTTCTTC

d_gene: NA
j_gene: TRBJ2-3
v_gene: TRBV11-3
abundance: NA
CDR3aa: CASSPGADRNTDTQYF
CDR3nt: TGTGCCAGCAGCCCAGGTGCTGACAGGAACACAGATACGCAGTATTTT

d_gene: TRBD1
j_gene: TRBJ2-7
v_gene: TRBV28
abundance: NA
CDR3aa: CASSLGMTGEYEQYF
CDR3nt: TGTGCCAGCAGTTTAGGTATGACAGGGGAATACGAGCAGTACTTC

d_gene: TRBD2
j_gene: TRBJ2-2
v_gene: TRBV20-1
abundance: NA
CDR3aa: CSASVLAGGTGELFF
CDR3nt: TGCAGTGCTAGTGTCCTAGCGGGAGGGACCGGGGAGCTGTTTTTT

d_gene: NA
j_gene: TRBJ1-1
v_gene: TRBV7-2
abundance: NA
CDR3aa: CASRLTVNTEAFF
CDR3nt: TGTGCCAGCAGATTGACAGTGAACACTGAAGCTTTCTTT

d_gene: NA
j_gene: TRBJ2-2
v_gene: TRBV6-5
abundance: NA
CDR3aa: CAASVAQAGELFF
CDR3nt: TGTGCCGCGTCTGTAGCGCAGGCCGGGGAGCTGTTTTTT

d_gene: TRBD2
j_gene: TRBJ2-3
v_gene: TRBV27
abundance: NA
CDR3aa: CASSSSSGSVDTQYF
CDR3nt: TGTGCCAGCAGTTCCTCTAGCGGGAGTGTAGATACGCAGTATTTT

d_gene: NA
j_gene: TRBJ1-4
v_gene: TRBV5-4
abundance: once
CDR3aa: CASSQRGGATNEKLFF
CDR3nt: TGTGCCAGCAGCCAAAGAGGTGGTGCAACTAATGAAAAACTGTTTTTT

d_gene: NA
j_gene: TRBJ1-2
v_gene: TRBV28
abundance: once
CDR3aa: CASSSVQGKANYGYTF
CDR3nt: TGTGCCAGCAGTTCCGTCCAGGGTAAAGCTAACTATGGCTACACCTTC

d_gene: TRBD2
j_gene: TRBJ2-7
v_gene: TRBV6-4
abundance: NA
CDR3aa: CASSPELAGAREQYF
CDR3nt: TGTGCCAGCAGCCCCGAGCTAGCGGGGGCGAGGGAGCAGTACTTC

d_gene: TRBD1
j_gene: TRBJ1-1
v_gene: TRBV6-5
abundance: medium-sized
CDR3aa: CASSLGQGNTEAFF
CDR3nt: TGTGCCAGCAGTCTGGGACAGGGGAACACTGAAGCTTTCTTT

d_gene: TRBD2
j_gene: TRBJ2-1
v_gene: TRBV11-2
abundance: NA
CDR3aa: CASSLRLAGVHSYNEQFF
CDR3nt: TGTGCCAGCAGCCTAAGACTAGCGGGAGTCCACTCCTACAATGAGCAGTTCTTC

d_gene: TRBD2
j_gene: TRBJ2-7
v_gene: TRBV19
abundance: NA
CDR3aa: CASSMRRLAGGEQYF
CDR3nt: TGTGCCAGTAGTATGCGCCGACTAGCGGGAGGCGAGCAGTACTTC

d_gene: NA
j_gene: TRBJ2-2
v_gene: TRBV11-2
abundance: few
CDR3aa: CASSLGGQRWLFF
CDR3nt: TGTGCCAGCAGCTTGGGGGGGCAACGTTGGCTGTTTTTT

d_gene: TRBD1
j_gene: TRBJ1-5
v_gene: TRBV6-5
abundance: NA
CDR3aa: CASRPGQGTQPQHF
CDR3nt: TGTGCCAGCAGACCAGGACAGGGAACCCAGCCCCAGCATTTT

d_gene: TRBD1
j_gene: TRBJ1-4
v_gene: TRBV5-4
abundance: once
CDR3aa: CASSSGTVSTNEKLFF
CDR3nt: TGTGCCAGCAGCTCCGGGACAGTCTCAACTAATGAAAAACTGTTTTTT

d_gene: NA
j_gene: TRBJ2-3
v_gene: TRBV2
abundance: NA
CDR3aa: CASSEEGFTDTQYF
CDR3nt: TGTGCCAGCAGTGAAGAGGGGTTCACAGATACGCAGTATTTT

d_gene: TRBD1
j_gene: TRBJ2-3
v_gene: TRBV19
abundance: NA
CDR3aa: CASSRGTGANTDTQYF
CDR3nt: TGTGCCAGTAGTAGGGGGACAGGGGCTAACACAGATACGCAGTATTTT

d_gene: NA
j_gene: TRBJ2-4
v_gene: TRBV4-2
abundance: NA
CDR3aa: CASSQASVNGKNIQYF
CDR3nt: TGTGCCAGCAGCCAAGCTAGCGTTAATGGCAAAAACATTCAGTACTTC

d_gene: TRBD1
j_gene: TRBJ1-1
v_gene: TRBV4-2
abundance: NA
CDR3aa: CASSPGQDDTEAFF
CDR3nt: TGTGCCAGCAGCCCAGGACAGGATGACACTGAAGCTTTCTTT

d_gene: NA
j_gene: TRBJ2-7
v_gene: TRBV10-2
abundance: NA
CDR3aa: CASSESPPTREQYF
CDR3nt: TGCGCCAGCAGTGAGTCACCCCCAACTCGGGAGCAGTACTTC

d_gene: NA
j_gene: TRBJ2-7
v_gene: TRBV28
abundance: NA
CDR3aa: CASTGGGPHSSEQYF
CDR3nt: TGTGCCAGCACTGGGGGGGGCCCTCATTCCTCTGAGCAGTACTTC

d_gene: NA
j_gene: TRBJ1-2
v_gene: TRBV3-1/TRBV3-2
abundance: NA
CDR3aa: CASSPGRGYGYTF
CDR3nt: TGTGCCAGCAGCCCCGGGAGGGGCTATGGCTACACCTTC

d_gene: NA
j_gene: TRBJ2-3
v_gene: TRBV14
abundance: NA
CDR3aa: CASSSRDRGTDTQYF
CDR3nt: TGTGCCAGCAGCTCCAGAGATAGGGGGACAGATACGCAGTATTTT

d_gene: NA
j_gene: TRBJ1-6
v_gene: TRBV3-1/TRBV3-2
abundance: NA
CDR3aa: CASSQGGPANSPLHF
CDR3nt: TGTGCCAGCAGCCAAGGAGGGCCCGCTAATTCACCCCTCCACTTT

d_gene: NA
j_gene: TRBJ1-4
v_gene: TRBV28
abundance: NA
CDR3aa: CASISGPQGPTNEKLFF
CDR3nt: TGTGCCAGCATCTCCGGACCTCAGGGGCCCACTAATGAAAAACTGTTTTTT

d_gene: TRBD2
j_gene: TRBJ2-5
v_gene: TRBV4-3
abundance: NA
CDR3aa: CASSQGLAGGLRETQYF
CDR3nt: TGCGCCAGCAGCCAAGGACTAGCGGGGGGGTTGCGAGAGACCCAGTACTTC

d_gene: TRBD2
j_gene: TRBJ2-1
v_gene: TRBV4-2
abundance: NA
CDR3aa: CASSQEWGRADEQFF
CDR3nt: TGTGCCAGCAGCCAAGAGTGGGGGAGGGCCGATGAGCAGTTCTTC

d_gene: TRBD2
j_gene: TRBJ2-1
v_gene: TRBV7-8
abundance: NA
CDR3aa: CASSFPEVRAGDSNEQFF
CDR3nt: TGTGCCAGCAGCTTCCCGGAGGTAAGGGCGGGAGATTCCAATGAGCAGTTCTTC

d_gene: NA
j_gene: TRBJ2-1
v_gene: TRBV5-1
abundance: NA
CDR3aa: CASSVLADYNEQFF
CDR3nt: TGCGCCAGCAGCGTGTTAGCGGACTACAATGAGCAGTTCTTC

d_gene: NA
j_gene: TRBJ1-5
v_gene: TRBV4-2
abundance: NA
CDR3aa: CASSGGEDQPQHF
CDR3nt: TGTGCCAGCAGTGGGGGGGAAGATCAGCCCCAGCATTTT

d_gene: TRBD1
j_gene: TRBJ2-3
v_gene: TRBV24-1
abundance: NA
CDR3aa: CATRKTGDPTDTQYF
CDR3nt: TGTGCCACCAGAAAGACAGGGGACCCCACAGATACGCAGTATTTT

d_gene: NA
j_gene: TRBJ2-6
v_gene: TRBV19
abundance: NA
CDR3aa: CASSSATAAAGANVLTF
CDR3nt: TGTGCCAGTAGTTCGGCCACAGCGGCTGCTGGGGCCAACGTCCTGACTTTC

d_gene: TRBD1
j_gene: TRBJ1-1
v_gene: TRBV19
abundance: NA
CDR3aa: CASSPADRANTEAFF
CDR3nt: TGTGCCAGTAGCCCCGCTGACAGGGCGAACACTGAAGCTTTCTTT

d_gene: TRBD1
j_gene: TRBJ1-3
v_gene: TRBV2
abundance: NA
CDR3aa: CASSEALTGQGLGNTIYF
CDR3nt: TGTGCCAGCAGTGAAGCGCTTACGGGACAGGGGCTGGGAAACACCATATATTTT

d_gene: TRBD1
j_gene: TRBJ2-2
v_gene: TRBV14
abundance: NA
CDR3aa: CASSQARDRGNTGELFF
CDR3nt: TGTGCCAGCAGCCAAGCCCGGGACAGGGGGAACACCGGGGAGCTGTTTTTT